This is a list of T cell receptor beta chains from one sample in a study of cytomegalovirus exposure and HLA in healthy donors. Data came from immunoSEQ multiplex PCR; TCRdb stores just in-frame clones and leaves some out. The data contain 130,000 or so clones, 50% to 80% of them seen just once; the ten biggest clones take up less than 9%. The specimen sequenced was PBMCs. These receptors all come from a woman aged 40-49 years in good health and CMV-seropositive. Both conserved end residues are part of each CDR3. Fields, in order: J gene, D gene, V gene, clone size, CDR3 DNA, CDR3 protein. The D gene is left open where the match is weak. Not all rows give a size; the values are once, few, many and, for expanded clones, a class.

>TRBJ2-2|TRBD2|TRBV6-6|.
TGTGCCACCCAATTAGCGGGGAACACCGGGGAGCTGTTTTTT
CATQLAGNTGELFF
>TRBJ2-3|.|TRBV14|few
TGTGCCAGCAGCCCTTCCACAGGCACAGATACGCAGTATTTT
CASSPSTGTDTQYF
>TRBJ2-7|TRBD2|TRBV7-9|.
TGTGCCAGCAGCCCTAGCGGCACCTACGAGCAGTACTTC
CASSPSGTYEQYF
>TRBJ1-5|.|TRBV6-1|few
TGTGCCAGCAGTGAAGGCCCGGGGGGGCCCAATCAGCCCCAGCATTTT
CASSEGPGGPNQPQHF
>TRBJ2-5|.|TRBV30|.
TGTGCCTGGAGGAATAGTGTTACCCAGTACTTC
CAWRNSVTQYF
>TRBJ2-2|.|TRBV28|once
TGTGCCAGCAAGGACAGCTGGACCGGGGAGCTGTTTTTT
CASKDSWTGELFF
>TRBJ1-5|.|TRBV15|.
TGTGCCACCAGTTTGGGGCAGGTCGGCTTTCAGCCCCAGCATTTT
CATSLGQVGFQPQHF
>TRBJ1-3|TRBD1|TRBV30|.
TGTGCCTGGAGAAATACAGGGGCTGGAAACACCATATATTTT
CAWRNTGAGNTIYF
>TRBJ2-5|TRBD2|TRBV10-1|.
TGCGCCAGCAGTGAGGCTAGCGGGAAAAGTCAAGAGACCCAGTACTTC
CASSEASGKSQETQYF
>TRBJ2-7|.|TRBV27|few
TGTGCCAGCAGTCAGAACAGGGGACTGGTCTACGAGCAGTACTTC
CASSQNRGLVYEQYF
>TRBJ2-7|.|TRBV6-1|.
TGTGCCAGCAGTGAAGCACATGGGCAGGCAACCTACGAGCAGTACTTC
CASSEAHGQATYEQYF
>TRBJ2-4|TRBD2|TRBV29-1|.
TGCAGCGTTGGGGGACTAGCGGGGAGTAACAGCATTCAGTACTTC
CSVGGLAGSNSIQYF
>TRBJ2-1|TRBD2|TRBV28|few
TGTGCCAGCAGTTTACCCCTAGCGGGAGGAGTGGGGTCCTACAATGAGCAGTTCTTC
CASSLPLAGGVGSYNEQFF
>TRBJ2-7|TRBD2|TRBV9|few
TGTGCCAGCAGCGTCTCCGGGACTAGTTGGTACGAGCAGTACTTC
CASSVSGTSWYEQYF
>TRBJ1-5|.|TRBV6-5|.
TGTGCCGGCAGTTACGACAACAATCAGCCCCAGCATTTT
CAGSYDNNQPQHF
>TRBJ1-6|.|TRBV14|.
TGTGCCAGCAGCCAAGTGGGTCTAGGTGGGGGGTCACCCCTCCACTTT
CASSQVGLGGGSPLHF
>TRBJ1-2|.|TRBV4-1|few
TGCGCCAGCAGCCAAGGAGTGGAGGCTAACTATGGCTACACCTTC
CASSQGVEANYGYTF
>TRBJ2-7|.|TRBV18|.
TGTGCCAGCTCACCAAATTCGGTATCAGGGAACGGCGACGAGCAGTACTTC
CASSPNSVSGNGDEQYF
>TRBJ1-1|TRBD1|TRBV7-9|.
TGTGCCAGCAGCATACCGACAGGGGGGGGGACTGAAGCTTTCTTT
CASSIPTGGGTEAFF
>TRBJ2-5|.|TRBV2|few
TGTGCCAGCAGTCTTCAGGGGAACCAAGAGACCCAGTACTTC
CASSLQGNQETQYF
>TRBJ1-1|.|TRBV5-5|.
TGTGCCAGCAGCGCAGAACTCCCGGGACACATGAACACTGAAGCTTTCTTT
CASSAELPGHMNTEAFF
>TRBJ2-1|TRBD2|TRBV9|.
TGTGCCAGCAGCGTTGGGACTAGCGGGGGGGCTAACTACAATGAGCAGTTCTTC
CASSVGTSGGANYNEQFF
>TRBJ2-2|.|TRBV5-4|few
TGTGCCAGCAGCCCTGGGGCCCGGCCAACCACCGGGGAGCTGTTTTTT
CASSPGARPTTGELFF
>TRBJ1-2|TRBD1|TRBV25-1|.
TGTGCCAGCAGTCCTTCAGGGGGCAACTATGGCTACACCTTC
CASSPSGGNYGYTF
>TRBJ1-1|.|TRBV11-2|.
TGTGCCAGCAGCTTTTCGGACACCATGAACACTGAAGCTTTCTTT
CASSFSDTMNTEAFF
>TRBJ2-7|.|TRBV18|.
TGTGCCAGCTCACCACCGATGCGCGGGGGCCACGAGCAGTACTTC
CASSPPMRGGHEQYF
>TRBJ2-1|TRBD1|TRBV11-3|.
TGTGCCAGCAGCTTAGATCTGGACAGGCACAATGAGCAGTTCTTC
CASSLDLDRHNEQFF
>TRBJ2-2|.|TRBV14|.
TGTGCCAGCAGCCACGGTCCGAACACCGGGGAGCTGTTTTTT
CASSHGPNTGELFF
>TRBJ1-1|.|TRBV6-1|.
TGTGCCAGCAGTGAAGCGTCGGGGAACACTGAAGCTTTCTTT
CASSEASGNTEAFF
>TRBJ2-7|.|TRBV27|.
TGTGCCAGCAGTTTAGAGGCTAGCGCGATTTCCTACGAGCAGTACTTC
CASSLEASAISYEQYF
>TRBJ1-2|.|TRBV5-1|once
TGCGCCAGCAGCCCGGACATTGGCTATGGCTACACCTTC
CASSPDIGYGYTF
>TRBJ1-2|TRBD1|TRBV5-1|.
TGCGCCAGCAGCTTGACTCGGACAGGGGGCGCACAAAACTATGGCTACACCTTC
CASSLTRTGGAQNYGYTF
>TRBJ2-2|.|TRBV6-1|.
TGTGCCAGCAGTGCACTAGACCCCGGGGAGCTGTTTTTT
CASSALDPGELFF
>TRBJ2-7|.|TRBV27|.
TGTGCCAGCAGTTCACCTATCAGGGGCGAGCAGTACTTC
CASSSPIRGEQYF
>TRBJ1-2|.|TRBV5-1|.
TGCGCCAGCAGCTTGGCAGCAGCGACTAACTATGGCTACACCTTC
CASSLAAATNYGYTF
>TRBJ2-2|.|TRBV7-3|.
TGTGCCAGCAGCCCCCCGGGACAGAACACCGGGGAGCTGTTTTTT
CASSPPGQNTGELFF
>TRBJ1-2|.|TRBV29-1|.
.
CSVGQGNGYPF
>TRBJ2-7|TRBD2|TRBV7-2|.
TGTGCCAGCAGCTTCCTTAGCGGGAGGGTCTACGAGCAGTACTTC
CASSFLSGRVYEQYF
>TRBJ2-3|TRBD1|TRBV5-4|once
TGTGCCAGCAGCTTCCGGGACAGGGGGCCAGATACGCAGTATTTT
CASSFRDRGPDTQYF
>TRBJ1-6|.|TRBV6-5|.
TGTGCCAGCAATTATGGGGAGAATTCACCCCTCCACTTT
CASNYGENSPLHF
>TRBJ2-7|TRBD1|TRBV5-1|.
TGCGCCAGCAGCTTACCGGGACAGTCATCCGAAGAGCAGTACTTC
CASSLPGQSSEEQYF
>TRBJ2-5|.|TRBV5-6|.
TGTGCCAGCAGCTTCTCAGAGACCCAGTACTTC
CASSFSETQYF
>TRBJ2-3|TRBD2|TRBV18|.
TGTGCCAGCTCACCACCCGGGACTAGCGGCACAGATACGCAGTATTTT
CASSPPGTSGTDTQYF
>TRBJ2-2|.|TRBV14|few
TGTGCCAGCAGCCAAGAATCCCCTAGCTGGAGCACCGGGGAGCTGTTTTTT
CASSQESPSWSTGELFF
>TRBJ2-2|.|TRBV2|few
TGTGCCAGCAGCGGGACGGGAGTCCGGGACACCGGGGAGCTGTTTTTT
CASSGTGVRDTGELFF
>TRBJ1-2|TRBD1|TRBV7-9|.
TGTGCCAGCAGCTCTGCTCGACAGGGGGCATATAATGGCTACACCTTC
CASSSARQGAYNGYTF
>TRBJ2-7|TRBD1|TRBV5-4|.
TGTGCCAGCAGCACAGGGGCGGAAACCTACGAGCAGTACTTC
CASSTGAETYEQYF
>TRBJ1-5|.|TRBV4-1|.
TGCGCCAGCAGCCAGCATGACAGAGGCCAAGCGCCCCAGCATTTT
CASSQHDRGQAPQHF
>TRBJ1-5|TRBD1|TRBV15|.
TGTGCCACCAGCACGGAGGGGGCTGGCAATCAGCCCCAGCATTTT
CATSTEGAGNQPQHF
>TRBJ2-5|TRBD1|TRBV29-1|.
TGCAGCGGGAGACCGGGACAGGGGGCAGAGACCCAGTACTTC
CSGRPGQGAETQYF
>TRBJ1-4|.|TRBV11-2|.
TGTGCCAGCAGACACTACGGCAATGAAAAACTGTTTTTT
CASRHYGNEKLFF
>TRBJ1-3|TRBD1|TRBV5-4|.
TGTGCCAGCAGCTCTATGACAGGGGGCGCTTCTGGAAACACCATATATTTT
CASSSMTGGASGNTIYF
>TRBJ1-1|.|TRBV6-5|.
TGTGCCAGCGGCGGAGAGTACACTGAAGCTTTCTTT
CASGGEYTEAFF
>TRBJ1-2|.|TRBV28|.
TGTGCCAGCAGTTTAAGGGGCGCGGGGCTTGGGGGCTACACCTTC
CASSLRGAGLGGYTF
>TRBJ2-1|TRBD2|TRBV19|.
TGTGCCAGTAGTCTGCTAGCGGGAGCGAATGAGCAGTTCTTC
CASSLLAGANEQFF
>TRBJ1-1|.|TRBV2|.
TGTGCCAGCAGTGAAGGTCGGTCGGGCACTGAAGCTTTCTTT
CASSEGRSGTEAFF
>TRBJ2-3|TRBD2|TRBV11-3|.
TGTGCCAGCAGCTCGACTAGCTCAGATACGCAGTATTTT
CASSSTSSDTQYF